The clone carrying this T cell receptor (beta chain) was seen only a few times. As yet, its antigen is unknown. HTBI primers from iRepertoire and Arm-PCR of CDR3 regions yielded the TCR beta libraries. TCRdb called the multiplex PCR reads again in MiXCR, with one record for every CDR3 protein. Among around 230,000 distinct CDR3 sequences listed, around 20% were seen once. The data stem from a study of regulatory T cells in long-lasting Graves disease. Overall study context: Graves' cases, newly diagnosed, had used antithyroid drugs under 3 months.

Study outcomes and limitations: TCR diversity was lower in persistent Graves' patients than in newly diagnosed ones. Favored usage of TRBV28, TRBJ1-2 and TRBJ2-5 was recorded in persistent disease.

Germline loops: CDR1 MNHEY, CDR2 SMNVEV (reference sequence). The CDR3 contains 11 residues. V was clipped by 7 bases and J by 3 bases, with 7 bases between them. Time point noted: newly diagnosed GD, antithyroid drugs for less than 3 months. Construction of the TCR library relied on RNA isolated from PBMCs. Each patient gave 7.5 to 9 milliliters of EDTA-anticoagulated peripheral blood. The TCR was taken from a female donor with Graves disease. The chain links TRBV27 to TRBJ2-7; D unresolved. The specimen was peripheral blood mononuclear cells (PBMCs), collected at new diagnosis, from a patient treated with antithyroid drugs. Written as DNA, the CDR3 is TGTGCCAGCAAAGGGTACTACGAGCAGTACTTC. It encodes CASKGYYEQYF.